This T cell receptor (beta chain) derives from a study of molecular identifiers for immune sequencing clone quantification. Overall study findings and caveats: The study found clones above 20 RNA copies held over 97% of effector molecules and under 1% in naive cells.

MiXCR, applied by TCRdb to the PCR reads, yields one record per CDR3 protein. The table shows just under 650,000 distinct CDR3 sequences, with around 20% occurring only once. Trimming stripped 1 base from V and 0 bases from J, with 19 bases between. This CDR3 region has 19 residues. About this clonotype: The antigen is not known.

The sequencing sample was made of naive CD8+ T cells from blood, with Jurkat cell RNA spiked in. Subset given: FACS-sorted CD8+CD4-CCR7+CD45RA+ naive T cells. The chain carries TRBV12-3 or TRBV12-4 and TRBJ2-4; unclear D gene. This sequence was found in a human donor in good health. Some libraries in this study had Jurkat cell RNA spiked in. Written as DNA, the CDR3 is TGTGCCAGCAGTTTAGGAAGGCGTTCCCTCCGGACAGCCAAAAACATTCAGTACTTC. The encoded protein is CASSLGRRSLRTAKNIQYF.